This T cell receptor beta chain stems from a study of blood T cell repertoires in COVID-19. In the study overall: Samples taken during acute and convalescent COVID-19 were collected in the United States, Italy and Spain.

This table comes from immunoSEQ multiplex PCR, and its TCRdb copy is limited to in-frame clones, with some not included. The repertoire holds some 240,000 clones, with nearly 90% as singletons. The ends were cut back, 1 base at V and 5 bases at J, with 6 bases in the middle. CDR3 length: 13 residues. CDR1 is LNHDA and CDR2 is SQIVND in the germline V gene (reference sequence). Sample: peripheral blood. This receptor was identified in a woman between 35 and 50 years old who had recovered from COVID-19. The chain has TRBV19 and TRBJ1-5; D ambiguous. The CDR3 here is CASSIGPDQPQHF. Written as DNA, the CDR3 is TGTGCCAGTAGTATAGGCCCAGATCAGCCCCAGCATTTT.